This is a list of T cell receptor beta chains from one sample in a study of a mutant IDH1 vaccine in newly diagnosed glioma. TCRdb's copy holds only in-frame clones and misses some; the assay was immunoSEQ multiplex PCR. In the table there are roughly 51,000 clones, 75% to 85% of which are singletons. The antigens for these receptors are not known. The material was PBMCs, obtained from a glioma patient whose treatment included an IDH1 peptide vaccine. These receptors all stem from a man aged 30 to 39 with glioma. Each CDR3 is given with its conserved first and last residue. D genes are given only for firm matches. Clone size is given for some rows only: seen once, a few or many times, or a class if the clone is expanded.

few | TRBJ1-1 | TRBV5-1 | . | TGCGCCAGCAGCTTGGGGACAGTGGGAGCTTTCTTT | CASSLGTVGAFF
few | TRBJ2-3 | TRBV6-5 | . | TGTGCCAGCAGCCGAACGGGACGGAGCACAGATACGCAGTATTTT | CASSRTGRSTDTQYF
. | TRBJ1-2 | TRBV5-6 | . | TGTGCCAGCAGCCAGGACCGTAACTATGGCTACACCTTC | CASSQDRNYGYTF
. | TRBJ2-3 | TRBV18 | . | TGTGCCAGCTCACCGGGACAAAGGAGTTGGGATACGCAGTATTTT | CASSPGQRSWDTQYF
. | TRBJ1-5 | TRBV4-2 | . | TGTGCCAGCAGCCGAACGCAGGGGATTGAGCCCCAGCATTTT | CASSRTQGIEPQHF
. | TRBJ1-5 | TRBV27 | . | TGTGCCAGCAGCCCATACGGACAGTCCCATCAGCCCCAGCATTTT | CASSPYGQSHQPQHF
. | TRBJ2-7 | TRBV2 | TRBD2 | TGTGCCAGCAGTACGACTAGCGGGGGGACTTACGAGCAGTGCTTC | CASSTTSGGTYEQCF
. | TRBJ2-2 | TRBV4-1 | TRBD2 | TGCGCCAGCAGCCAAAACCTAGCGGGGGGGCCGGACGGGGAGCTGTTTTTT | CASSQNLAGGPDGELFF
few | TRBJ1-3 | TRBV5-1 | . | TGCACCAGCAGCTTGGTGCCAGGGTCCTCTGGAAACACCATATATTTT | CTSSLVPGSSGNTIYF
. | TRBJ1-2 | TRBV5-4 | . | TGTGCCAGCAGCTTGGACCCCGGGCAGATCTATGGCTACACCTTC | CASSLDPGQIYGYTF
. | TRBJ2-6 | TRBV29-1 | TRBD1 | TGCAGCGTCGCTAGGACAGGGGTGTACGGGGCCAACGTCCTGACTTTC | CSVARTGVYGANVLTF
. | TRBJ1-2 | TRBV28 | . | TGTGCCAGCGGACTTCCAAGGGAGGTTGGCTACACCTTC | CASGLPREVGYTF
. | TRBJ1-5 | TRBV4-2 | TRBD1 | TGTGCCAGCAGCCAAGTTGGGACAGGGGATCAGCCCCAGCATTTT | CASSQVGTGDQPQHF
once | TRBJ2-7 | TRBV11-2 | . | TGTGCCAGCAGCTTGGGACATACGACCTACGAGCAGTACTTC | CASSLGHTTYEQYF
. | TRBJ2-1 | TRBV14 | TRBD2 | TGTGCCAGCAGCCAAGCGGGTGGTGTCGGACTAGCGGGGTATGAGCAGTTCTTC | CASSQAGGVGLAGYEQFF
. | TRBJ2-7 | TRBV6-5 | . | TGTGCCAGCAGTTACTACGGGAGCTCCTACGAGCAGTACTTC | CASSYYGSSYEQYF
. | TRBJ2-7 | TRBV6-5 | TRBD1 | TGTGCCAGCACTGCGGACAGGGGAACCTACGAGCAGTACTTC | CASTADRGTYEQYF
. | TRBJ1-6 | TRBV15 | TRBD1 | TGTGCCACCAGCAGCTCGGGACAGTATAATTCACCCCTCCACTTT | CATSSSGQYNSPLHF
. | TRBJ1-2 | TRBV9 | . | TGTGCCAGCAGCGTAATGGGAACTAACTATGGCTACACCTTC | CASSVMGTNYGYTF
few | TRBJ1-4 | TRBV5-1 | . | TGCGCCAGCAGCTTGGCGGAACTCCCGGGGGAAAAACTGTTTTTT | CASSLAELPGEKLFF
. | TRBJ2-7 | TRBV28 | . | TGTGCCAGCAGTCCCTTACAGGGATATAAGTACGAGCAGTACTTC | CASSPLQGYKYEQYF
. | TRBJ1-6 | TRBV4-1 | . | TGCGCCAGCAGCCAACGTGAGGAAGCACCCCTCCACTTT | CASSQREEAPLHF
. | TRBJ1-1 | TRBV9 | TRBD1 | TGTGCCAGCAGCGGGGGACAGGAGGAGGGGCAGGCTTTCTTT | CASSGGQEEGQAFF
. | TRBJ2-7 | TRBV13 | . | TGTGCCAGCAGCTTAGGCAGGAGCTCCTACGAGCAGTACTTC | CASSLGRSSYEQYF
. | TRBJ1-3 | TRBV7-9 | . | TGTGCCAGCAGCTTGACTTACTCTGGAAACACCATATATTTT | CASSLTYSGNTIYF
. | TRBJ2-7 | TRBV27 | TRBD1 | TGTGCCAGCAGTAGATCCGGGACAGGCGGCCACGAGCAGTACTTC | CASSRSGTGGHEQYF
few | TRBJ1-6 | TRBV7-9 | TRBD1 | TGTGCTAGCGGGGGACAGGGCAATTCACCCCTCCACTTT | CASGGQGNSPLHF
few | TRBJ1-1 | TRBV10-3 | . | TGTGCCATCAGTGAGTCGCAGGGGATGATGAACACTGAAGCTTTCTTT | CAISESQGMMNTEAFF
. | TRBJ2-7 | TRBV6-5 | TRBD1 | TGTGCCAGCAGTCGTGGGGGGGACAGGGCCTACGAGCAGTACTTC | CASSRGGDRAYEQYF
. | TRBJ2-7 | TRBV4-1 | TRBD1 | TGCGCCAGCAGCCAAAGACAGGGGATAGGGTACGAGCAGTACTTC | CASSQRQGIGYEQYF
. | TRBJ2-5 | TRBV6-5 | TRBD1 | TGTGCCAGCAGTTTCAAACGACAGGGTGGACAAGAGACCCAGTACTTC | CASSFKRQGGQETQYF
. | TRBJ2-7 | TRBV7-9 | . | TGTGCCAGCAGCTTAGGCAAGGGATCCTACGAGCAGTACTTC | CASSLGKGSYEQYF
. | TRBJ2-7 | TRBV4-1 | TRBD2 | TGCGCCAGCAGCCAAGCGGGGCTAGCGGGCTACGAGCAGTACTTC | CASSQAGLAGYEQYF
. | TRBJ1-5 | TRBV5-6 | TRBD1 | TGTGCCAGCAGCTGGTGGGACAGCCTTAATCAGCCCCAGCATTTT | CASSWWDSLNQPQHF
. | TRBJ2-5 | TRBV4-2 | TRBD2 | TGTGCCAGCAGCCACGGACTAGCGGGGAGGGAGACCCAGTACTTC | CASSHGLAGRETQYF
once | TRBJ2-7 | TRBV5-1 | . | TGCGCCAGCAGCACTGAACGAATCTCCTACGAGCAGTACTTC | CASSTERISYEQYF
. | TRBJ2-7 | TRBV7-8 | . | TGTGCCAGCAGTGGGTCCAGGGGCTACGAGCAGTACTTC | CASSGSRGYEQYF
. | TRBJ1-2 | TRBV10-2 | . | TGCGCCAGCAGTGAGACGGCAGGGAGAGGCTACACCTTC | CASSETAGRGYTF
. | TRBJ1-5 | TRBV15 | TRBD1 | TGTGCCACCAGCGGCGACAGGGGGCCTAATCAGCCCCAGCATTTT | CATSGDRGPNQPQHF
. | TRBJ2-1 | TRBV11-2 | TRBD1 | TGTGCCAGCAGCAGGACAGGGGTTCGGGAGCAGTTCTTC | CASSRTGVREQFF
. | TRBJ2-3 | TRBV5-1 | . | TGCGCCAGCAGCTTGGATCTGCGGGCAGATACGCAGTATTTT | CASSLDLRADTQYF
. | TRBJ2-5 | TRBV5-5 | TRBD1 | TGTGCCAGCAGCTCAAGACAGGGTAGAGAGACCCAGTACTTC | CASSSRQGRETQYF
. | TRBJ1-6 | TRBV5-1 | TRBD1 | TGCGCCAGCAGCTTCCCCGGGACAGGGACTCGAACCCTCCACTTT | CASSFPGTGTRTLHF
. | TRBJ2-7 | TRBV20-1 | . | TGCAGTACACTGGACAGCTACGAGCAGTACTTC | CSTLDSYEQYF
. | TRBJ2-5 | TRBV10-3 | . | TGTGCCATCAGTGAGTTGGGACCCACAGTGGGGATCAAGACGGAGACCCAGTACTTC | CAISELGPTVGIKTETQYF